This TCR beta chain was obtained from a study of shared clonotypes between healthy human individuals. Produced via immunoSEQ multiplex PCR; TCRdb's table is partial and in-frame only. This table has a few million clones, about 92% appearing once. This CDR3 has 15 residues. The germline V and J ends were trimmed by 5 bases and 0 bases, with 15 bases remaining between them. The germline V gene has CDR1 SGHRS and CDR2 YFSETQ. Sequencing input: naive CD4+ T cells from PBMCs. Subset indicated: CD45RA+ positively selected. The origin of this receptor is a man younger than 35 in good health. Some clones in this sample may be carry-over from other donors' samples. V gene TRBV5-1 combines with J gene TRBJ2-7, with D perhaps TRBD1 (5 bases). CDR3 in DNA: TGCGCCAGCAGGTCCCTCAGGGCAACCTCCTACGAGCAGTACTTC. Protein sequence: CASRSLRATSYEQYF.